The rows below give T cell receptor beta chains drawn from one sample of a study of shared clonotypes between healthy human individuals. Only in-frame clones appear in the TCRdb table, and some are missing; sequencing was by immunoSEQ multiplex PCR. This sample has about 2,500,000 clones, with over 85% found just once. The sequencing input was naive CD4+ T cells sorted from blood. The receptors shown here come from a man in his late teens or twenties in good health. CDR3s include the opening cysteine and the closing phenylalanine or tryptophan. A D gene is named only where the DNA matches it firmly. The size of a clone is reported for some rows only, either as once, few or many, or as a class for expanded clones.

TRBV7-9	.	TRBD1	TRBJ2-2	TGTGCCAGCAGTTTAACAACAGGGGTCGCCGGGGAGCTGTTTTTT	CASSLTTGVAGELFF
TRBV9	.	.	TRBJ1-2	TGTGCCAGCAGCGTAGGGAATTTGAACTATGGCTACACCTTC	CASSVGNLNYGYTF
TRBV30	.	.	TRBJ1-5	TGTGCCTGGAGTGGGAACAGGGCGGGTCAGCCCCAGCATTTT	CAWSGNRAGQPQHF
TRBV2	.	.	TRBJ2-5	TGTGCCAGCAGTGAAGTGCGAGAGACCCAGTACTTC	CASSEVRETQYF
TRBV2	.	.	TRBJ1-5	TGTGCCAGCGGAAAAGAGACAGGCGCGAATCAGCCCCAGCATTTT	CASGKETGANQPQHF
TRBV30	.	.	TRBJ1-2	TGTGCCTTTCACCGGGGGCAGAGGTATGGCTACACCTTC	CAFHRGQRYGYTF
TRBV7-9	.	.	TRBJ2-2	TGTGCCAGCAGCTTAATTGGAGGAACCGGGGAGCTGTTTTTT	CASSLIGGTGELFF
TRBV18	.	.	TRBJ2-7	TGTGCCAGCTCGCCAGACGCAGACGAGCAGTACTTC	CASSPDADEQYF
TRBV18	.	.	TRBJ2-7	TGTGCCAGCTCACCCACTTGGGCGGGACTCTTCAACGAGCAGTACTTC	CASSPTWAGLFNEQYF
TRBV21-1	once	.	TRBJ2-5	TGTGCCAGCAACCGGGACAGGGGGTGGGAGACCCAGTACTTC	CASNRDRGWETQYF
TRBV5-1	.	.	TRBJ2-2	TGCGCCAGCAGCTCTGGGGAAGGGATCGGGGAGCTGTTTTTT	CASSSGEGIGELFF
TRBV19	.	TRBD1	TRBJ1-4	TGTGCCAGTAGTTCCGGACAGGGCTACTCGTCGGTGGGTGAAAAACTGTTTTTT	CASSSGQGYSSVGEKLFF